This T cell receptor (beta chain) stems from a study of shared clonotypes between healthy human individuals. General observations from the study: A reduction in generation probabilities was seen for non-shared clonotypes relative to those shared by all four donors.

Points on this clone: The antigen is undetermined. Other DNA variants within this sample encode the same CDR3.

Produced via immunoSEQ multiplex PCR; TCRdb's table is partial and in-frame only. The sample consists of about 2.3 million clones, over 90% of them appearing once. Germline-derived CDR1 and CDR2 are SGHTA and FQGNSA. This CDR3 has 15 amino acids. Trimming cost V 2 bases and J 5 bases, with 15 bases left between them. This chain joins TRBV7-2 and TRBJ2-5; possible D gene TRBD2, 6 bases. This sequence was found in a man aged 18-30 years in good health. Some clones in this sample may be carry-over from other donors' samples. Input material: naive CD4+ T cells from PBMCs. The sample's subset: CD45RA+ positively selected. CDR3 sequence reads: CASSLSGGSGETQYF. CDR3 DNA: TGTGCCAGCAGCTTAAGCGGAGGGAGCGGGGAGACCCAGTACTTC.